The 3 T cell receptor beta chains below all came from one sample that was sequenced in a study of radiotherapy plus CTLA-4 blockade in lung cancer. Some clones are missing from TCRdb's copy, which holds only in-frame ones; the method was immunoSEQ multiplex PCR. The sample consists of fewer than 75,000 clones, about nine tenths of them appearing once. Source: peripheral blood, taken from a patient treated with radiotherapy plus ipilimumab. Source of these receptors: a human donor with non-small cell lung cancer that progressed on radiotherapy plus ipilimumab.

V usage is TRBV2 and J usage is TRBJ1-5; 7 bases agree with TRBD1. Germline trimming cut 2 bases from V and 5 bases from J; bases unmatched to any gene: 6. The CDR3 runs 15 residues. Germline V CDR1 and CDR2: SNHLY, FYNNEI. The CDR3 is CASSETYRGDQPQHF. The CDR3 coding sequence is TGTGCCAGCAGTGAAACTTACAGGGGCGATCAGCCCCAGCATTTT.

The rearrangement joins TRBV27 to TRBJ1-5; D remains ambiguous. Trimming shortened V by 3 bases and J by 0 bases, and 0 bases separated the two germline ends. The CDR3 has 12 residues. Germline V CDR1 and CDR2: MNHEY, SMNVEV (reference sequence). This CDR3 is CASSFSNQPQHF. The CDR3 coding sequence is TGTGCCAGCAGTTTTAGCAATCAGCCCCAGCATTTT.

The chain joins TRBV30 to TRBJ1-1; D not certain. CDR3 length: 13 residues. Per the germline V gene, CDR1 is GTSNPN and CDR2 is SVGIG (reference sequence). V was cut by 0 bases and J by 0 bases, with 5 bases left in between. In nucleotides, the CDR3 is TGTGCCTGGAGTGTCGGACTGAACACTGAAGCTTTCTTT. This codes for CAWSVGLNTEAFF. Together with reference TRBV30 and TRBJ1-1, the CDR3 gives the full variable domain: SQTIHQWPATLVQPVGSPLSLECTVEGTSNPNLYWYRQAAGRGLQLLFYSVGIGQISSEVPQNLSASRPQDRQFILSSKKLLLSDSGFYLCAWSVGLNTEAFFGQGTRLTVV.